Listed here is a single T cell receptor (beta chain). Germline CDR1 MNHEY, CDR2 SVGEGT. The junction had 7 bases not matched to a gene; V was cut back by 2 bases and J by 6 bases. The CDR3 is made up of 15 amino acids. The record originates from a study of blood T cell repertoires in COVID-19. In the study overall: Spain, Italy and the United States supplied samples that represented acute and convalescent COVID-19.

Libraries were prepared by immunoSEQ multiplex PCR; TCRdb keeps only in-frame clonotypes and omits some of them. Of 230,000 or so clones listed, about 91% are singletons. Participants were aged about 18 to 100 years from approximately 24 US areas. The source material was PBMCs or T cells enriched from blood (not recorded which). This sequence was found in a woman in her thirties or forties with acute COVID-19. The chain combines TRBV6-2 or TRBV6-3 with TRBJ2-7; TRBD2 matches 10 bases. CDR3 in amino acids: CASSYRSGGAGEQYF. Here the CDR3 DNA reads TGTGCCAGCAGTTACCGGAGCGGGGGGGCCGGCGAGCAGTACTTC.